The 3 T cell receptor beta chains given below trace back to one sample, sequenced in a study of Ad26.COV2.S vaccination and SARS-CoV-2 variants. The method was immunoSEQ multiplex PCR; TCRdb's version includes in-frame clones alone and lacks a portion of them. The sample has approximately 280,000 clones; 87% are singletons. Treatment meaning: approximately 18 received Ad26.COV2.S at low or high dose, single or two shots; about 5 received placebo; per-sample allocation not given. Specimens were obtained on day 63 following the first vaccine or placebo injection. Specimen: peripheral blood, collected in a trial of Ad26.COV2.S vaccine versus placebo. These receptors were obtained from a person aged 18-65 years who received the Ad26.COV2.S COVID-19 vaccine or a placebo.

The gene calls are TRBV7-9 and TRBJ2-3, with a possible D match to TRBD2 (6 bases). V dropped 10 bases and J dropped 4 bases, with 12 bases sitting between them. This CDR3 is 12 amino acids long. Germline-derived CDR1 and CDR2 are SEHNR and FQNEAQ (reference sequence). CDR3 nucleotides: TGTGCCATCGGGGGAGTATCAGATACGCAGTATTTT. This gives the protein CAIGGVSDTQYF.

This clone was seen only once. This chain joins TRBV30 and TRBJ2-7; 8 bases align to TRBD2. CDR3 length equals 13 residues. J lost 4 bases, V lost 5 bases, and 7 bases had no gene match. Germline-derived CDR1 and CDR2 are GTSNPN and SVGIG (reference sequence). The CDR3 loop is CAWAGGVPYEQYF. CDR3 bases: TGTGCCTGGGCCGGGGGGGTGCCATACGAGCAGTACTTC.

This clone was seen a single time. V usage is TRBV6-2 or TRBV6-3 and J usage is TRBJ1-1, with TRBD1 matching over 7 bases. V dropped 2 bases and J dropped 1; count of bases not matched to a gene: 10. The CDR3 consists of 17 residues. Germline loops: CDR1 MNHEY, CDR2 SVGEGT. The CDR3 region has the DNA TGTGCCAGCAGTTACCCACTTGGGACAGCTACGAACACTGAAGCTTTCTTT. This sequence encodes CASSYPLGTATNTEAFF.